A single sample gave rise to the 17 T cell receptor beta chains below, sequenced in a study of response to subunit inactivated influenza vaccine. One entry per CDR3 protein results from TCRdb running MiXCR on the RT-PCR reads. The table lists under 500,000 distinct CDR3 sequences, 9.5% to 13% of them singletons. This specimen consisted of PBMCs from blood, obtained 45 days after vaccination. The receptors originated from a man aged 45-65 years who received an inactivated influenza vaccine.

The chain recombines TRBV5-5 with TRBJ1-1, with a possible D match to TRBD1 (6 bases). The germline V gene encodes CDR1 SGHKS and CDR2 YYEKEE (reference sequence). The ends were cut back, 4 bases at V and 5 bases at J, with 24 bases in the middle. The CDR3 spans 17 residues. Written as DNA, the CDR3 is TGTGCCAGCAGCCCTTGGGGCCCGGCCAGGGGTAATACTGAAGCTTTCTTT. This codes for CASSPWGPARGNTEAFF.

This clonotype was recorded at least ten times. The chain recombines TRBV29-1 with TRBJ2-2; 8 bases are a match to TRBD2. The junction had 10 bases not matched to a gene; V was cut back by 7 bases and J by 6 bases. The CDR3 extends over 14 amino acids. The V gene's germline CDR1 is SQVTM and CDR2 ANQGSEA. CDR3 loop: CSAMGVAGPGELFF. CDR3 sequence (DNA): TGCAGCGCTATGGGGGTAGCGGGGCCCGGGGAGCTGTTTTTT.

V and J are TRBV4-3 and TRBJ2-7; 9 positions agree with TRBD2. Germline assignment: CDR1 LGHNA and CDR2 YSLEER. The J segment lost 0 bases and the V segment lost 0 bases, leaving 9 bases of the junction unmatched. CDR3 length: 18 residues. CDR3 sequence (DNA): TGCGCCAGCAGCCAAGAACTAGCGGGTTACGCTAACTCCTACGAGCAGTACTTC. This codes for CASSQELAGYANSYEQYF.

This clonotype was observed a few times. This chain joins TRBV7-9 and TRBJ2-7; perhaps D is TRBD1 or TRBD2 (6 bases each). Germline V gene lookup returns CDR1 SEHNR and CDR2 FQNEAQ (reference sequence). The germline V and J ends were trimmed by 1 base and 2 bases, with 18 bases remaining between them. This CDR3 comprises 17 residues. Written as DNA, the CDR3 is TGTGCCAGCAGCTTAGACCTGTGGGGGGCAGAGCCCTACGAGCAGTACTTC. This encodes CASSLDLWGAEPYEQYF.

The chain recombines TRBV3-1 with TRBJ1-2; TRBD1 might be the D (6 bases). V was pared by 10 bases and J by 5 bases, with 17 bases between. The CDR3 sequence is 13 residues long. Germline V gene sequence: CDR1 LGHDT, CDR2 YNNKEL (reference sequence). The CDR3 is CATQDGRGYGYTF. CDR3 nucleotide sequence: TGTGCCACCCAAGATGGCAGGGGATATGGCTACACCTTC.

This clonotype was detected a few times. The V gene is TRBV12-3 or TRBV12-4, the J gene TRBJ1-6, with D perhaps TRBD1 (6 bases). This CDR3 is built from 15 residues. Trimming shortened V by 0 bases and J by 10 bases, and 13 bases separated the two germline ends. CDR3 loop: CASSLARSGVSPLHF. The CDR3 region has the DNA TGTGCCAGCAGTTTAGCGAGGTCAGGGGTCTCACCCCTCCACTTT.

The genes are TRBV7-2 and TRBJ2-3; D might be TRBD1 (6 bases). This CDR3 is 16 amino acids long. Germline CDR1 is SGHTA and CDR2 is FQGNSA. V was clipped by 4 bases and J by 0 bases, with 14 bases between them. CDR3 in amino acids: CASSSGTLDSTDTQYF. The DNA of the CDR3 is TGTGCCAGCAGCTCCGGGACACTTGACAGCACAGATACGCAGTATTTT.

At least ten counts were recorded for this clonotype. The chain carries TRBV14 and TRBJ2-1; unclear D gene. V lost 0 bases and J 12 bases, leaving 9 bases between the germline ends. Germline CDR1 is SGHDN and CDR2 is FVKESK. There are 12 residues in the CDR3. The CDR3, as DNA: TGTGCCAGCAGCCAAGATTCCTATCGGCAGTTCTTC. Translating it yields CASSQDSYRQFF.

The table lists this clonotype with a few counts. The DNA for the CDR3 is TGCAGTGCGCGTGCAGACGTGAGAAGCAATCAGCCCCAGCATTTT. Translation: CSARADVRSNQPQHF. The chain joins TRBV20-1 to TRBJ1-5; no reliable D call. Germline V lookup: CDR1 DFQATT, CDR2 SNEGSKA (reference sequence). There are 15 residues in the CDR3. V lost 6 bases and J lost 1, with 16 bases in between.

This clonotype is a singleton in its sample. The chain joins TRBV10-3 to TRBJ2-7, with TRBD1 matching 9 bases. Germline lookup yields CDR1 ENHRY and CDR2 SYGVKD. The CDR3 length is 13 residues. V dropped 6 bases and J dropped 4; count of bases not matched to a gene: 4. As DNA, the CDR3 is TGTGCCATCAGACTGACAGGGGGATACGAGCAGTACTTC. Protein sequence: CAIRLTGGYEQYF.

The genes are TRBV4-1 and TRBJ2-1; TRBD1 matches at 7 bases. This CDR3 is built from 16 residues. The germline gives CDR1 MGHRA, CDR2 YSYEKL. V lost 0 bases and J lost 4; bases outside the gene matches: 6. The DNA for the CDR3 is TGCGCCAGCAGCCAAGATCCCACAGGGGCGTACAATGAGCAGTTCTTC. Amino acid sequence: CASSQDPTGAYNEQFF.

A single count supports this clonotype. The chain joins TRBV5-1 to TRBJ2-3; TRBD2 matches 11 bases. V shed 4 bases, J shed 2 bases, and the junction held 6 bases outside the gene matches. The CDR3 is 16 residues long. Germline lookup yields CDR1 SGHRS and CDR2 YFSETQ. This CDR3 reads CASSQGTSGLTDTQYF. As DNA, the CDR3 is TGCGCCAGCAGCCAAGGGACTAGCGGACTCACAGATACGCAGTATTTT.

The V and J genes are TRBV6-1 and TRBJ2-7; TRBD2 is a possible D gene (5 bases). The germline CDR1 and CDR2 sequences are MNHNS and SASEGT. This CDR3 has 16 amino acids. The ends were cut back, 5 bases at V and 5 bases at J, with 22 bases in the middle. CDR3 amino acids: CASSPPGVGANDEQYF. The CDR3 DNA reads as TGTGCCAGCAGTCCTCCCGGGGTAGGAGCTAATGACGAGCAGTACTTC.

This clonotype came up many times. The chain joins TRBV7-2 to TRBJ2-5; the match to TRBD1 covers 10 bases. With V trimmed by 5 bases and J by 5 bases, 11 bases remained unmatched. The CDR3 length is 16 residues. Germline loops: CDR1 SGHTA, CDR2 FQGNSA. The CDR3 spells CASSVTGTGVRETQYF. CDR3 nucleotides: TGTGCCAGCAGCGTAACCGGGACAGGGGTTAGGGAGACCCAGTACTTC.

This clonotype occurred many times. This CDR3 reads CSVRTSGNTGELFF. CDR3 in DNA: TGCAGCGTACGGACTAGCGGTAACACCGGGGAGCTGTTTTTT. V usage is TRBV29-1 and J usage is TRBJ2-2; 10 nucleotides align to TRBD2. Trimming cost V 6 bases and J 2 bases; bases outside gene matches: 3. The CDR3 loop spans 14 amino acids. CDR1 and CDR2 from the germline V gene are SQVTM and ANQGSEA.

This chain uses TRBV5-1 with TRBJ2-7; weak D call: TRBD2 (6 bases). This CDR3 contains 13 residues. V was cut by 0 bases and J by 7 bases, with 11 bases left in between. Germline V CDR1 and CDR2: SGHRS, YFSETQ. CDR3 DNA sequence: TGCGCCAGCAGCTTGGGAGGGGCGGGGGAGCAGTACTTC. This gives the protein CASSLGGAGEQYF. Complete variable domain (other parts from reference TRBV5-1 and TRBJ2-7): KAGVTQTPRYLIKTRGQQVTLSCSPISGHRSVSWYQQTPGQGLQFLFEYFSETQRNKGNFPGRFSGRQFSNSRSEMNVSTLELGDSALYLCASSLGGAGEQYFGPGTRLTVT.

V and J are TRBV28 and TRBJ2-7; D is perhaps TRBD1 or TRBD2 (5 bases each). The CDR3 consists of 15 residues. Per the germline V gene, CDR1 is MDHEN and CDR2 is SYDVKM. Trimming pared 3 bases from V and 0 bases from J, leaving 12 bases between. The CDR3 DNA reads TGTGCCAGCAGTTTCGGGGACGTGCGCTCCTACGAGCAGTACTTC. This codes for CASSFGDVRSYEQYF.